This TCR beta chain was recorded in a study of blood T cell repertoires in COVID-19. Study-level information: The origin of the acute and convalescent COVID-19 samples was the United States, Italy and Spain. T cells, B-cell-depleted T cells, or PBMCs supplied cDNA or gDNA.

V was clipped by 4 bases and J by 4 bases, with 20 bases between them. Per the germline V gene, CDR1 is ENHRY and CDR2 is SYGVKD. This CDR3 comprises 17 residues. Original handling: Amplification from reference gene primers served as the basis for estimated nucleated cell counts. Repertoires were generated with immunoSEQ multiplex PCR, while TCRdb's copy carries only in-frame clones and drops some. V, J and clone size are those of that table, while D and trimming were read from the DNA. The table has 100,000 to 120,000 clones, roughly four fifths seen once. The genes are TRBV10-3 and TRBJ2-1; TRBD1 is a possible D gene (5 bases). The specimen sequenced was peripheral blood. This receptor was obtained from a woman in her seventies with acute or convalescent COVID-19. CDR3 region: CAISARGQGVGYNEQFF. The CDR3 coding sequence is TGTGCCATCAGTGCCAGAGGACAAGGGGTGGGTTACAATGAGCAGTTCTTC.